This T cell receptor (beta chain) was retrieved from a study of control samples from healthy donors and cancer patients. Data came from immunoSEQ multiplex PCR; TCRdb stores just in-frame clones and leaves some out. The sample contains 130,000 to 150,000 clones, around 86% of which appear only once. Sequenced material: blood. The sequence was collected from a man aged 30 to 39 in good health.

CDR3 protein: CASSLIAGDNEQFF. CDR3 nucleotides: TGCGCCAGCAGCCTAATAGCGGGAGACAATGAGCAGTTCTTC. The rearrangement links TRBV4-3 to TRBJ2-1; 9 bases map to TRBD2. Germline CDR1 LGHNA, CDR2 YSLEER. The junction had 3 bases not matched to a gene; V was cut back by 4 bases and J by 5 bases. The CDR3 runs to 14 residues.